This T cell receptor beta chain was identified during a study of cytomegalovirus exposure and HLA in healthy donors. Study findings and constraints: Among CMV-associated TCR beta chains, most appeared HLA-restricted in a later analysis. For TCR beta chains, V- and J-gene trimming was later linked to a missense DCLRE1C variant. In an earlier analysis, in roughly 580 donors, most V segments appeared productive either ~87% or ~30% of the time.

The primer mix had 60 Vbeta and 13 Jbeta primers. Clones were sequenced by immunoSEQ multiplex PCR, and TCRdb holds only the in-frame ones, with some missing. This sample contains 70,000 to 80,000 clones. For this clone: Its specificity is not known.

The CDR3 has 14 amino acids. The germline gives CDR1 SGHRS, CDR2 YFSETQ. V gave up 4 bases and J gave up 10 bases, with 18 bases separating them. This chain joins TRBV5-1 and TRBJ2-1; D perhaps matches TRBD2 (6 bases). The clonotype originates from a man in his forties in good health and CMV-seronegative. The source material was PBMCs. CDR3: CASSDGTTGEEQFF. DNA for the CDR3: TGCGCCAGCAGCGACGGAACCACGGGGGAGGAGCAGTTCTTC.